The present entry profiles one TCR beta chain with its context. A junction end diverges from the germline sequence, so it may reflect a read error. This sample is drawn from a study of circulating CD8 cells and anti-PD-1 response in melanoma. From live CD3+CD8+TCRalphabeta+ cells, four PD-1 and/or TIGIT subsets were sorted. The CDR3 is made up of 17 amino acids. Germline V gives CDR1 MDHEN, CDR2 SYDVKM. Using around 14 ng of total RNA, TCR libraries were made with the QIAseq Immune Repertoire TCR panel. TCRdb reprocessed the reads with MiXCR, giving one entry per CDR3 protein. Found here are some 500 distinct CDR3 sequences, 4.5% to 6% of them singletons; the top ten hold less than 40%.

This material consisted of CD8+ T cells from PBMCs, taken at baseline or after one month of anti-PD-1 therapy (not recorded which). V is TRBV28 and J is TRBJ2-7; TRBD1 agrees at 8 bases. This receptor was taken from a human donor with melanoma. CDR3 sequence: CASSLDHRDRRPYGQYF. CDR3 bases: TGTGCCAGCAGTTTGGACCACCGGGACAGGAGGCCCTACGGGCAGTACTTC.